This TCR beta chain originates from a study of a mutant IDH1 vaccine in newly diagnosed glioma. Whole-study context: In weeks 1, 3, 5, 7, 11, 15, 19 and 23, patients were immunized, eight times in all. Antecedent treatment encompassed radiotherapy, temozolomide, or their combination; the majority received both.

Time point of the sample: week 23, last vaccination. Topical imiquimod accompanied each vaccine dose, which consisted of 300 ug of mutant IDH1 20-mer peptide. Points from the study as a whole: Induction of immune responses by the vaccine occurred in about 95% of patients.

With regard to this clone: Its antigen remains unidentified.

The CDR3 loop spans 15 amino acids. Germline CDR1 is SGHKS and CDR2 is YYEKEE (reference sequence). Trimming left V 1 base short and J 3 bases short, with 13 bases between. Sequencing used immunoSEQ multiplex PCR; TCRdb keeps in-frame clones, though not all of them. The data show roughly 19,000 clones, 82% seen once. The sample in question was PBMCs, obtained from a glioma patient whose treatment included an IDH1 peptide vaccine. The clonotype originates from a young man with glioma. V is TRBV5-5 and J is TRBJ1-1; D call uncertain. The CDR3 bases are TGTGCCAGCAGCTTGACCATGATGACGGACACTGAAGCTTTCTTT. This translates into CASSLTMMTDTEAFF. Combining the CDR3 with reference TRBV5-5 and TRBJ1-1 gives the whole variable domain DAGVTQSPTHLIKTRGQQVTLRCSPISGHKSVSWYQQVLGQGPQFIFQYYEKEERGRGNFPDRFSARQFPNYSSELNVNALLLGDSALYLCASSLTMMTDTEAFFGQGTRLTVV.